The 3 T cell receptor beta chains presented below share a single source sample, sequenced in a study of a mutant IDH1 vaccine in newly diagnosed glioma. Noted time point: week 5, during vaccination. A 20-mer mutant IDH1 peptide at 300 ug was injected subcutaneously with topical imiquimod. Their recognized antigens are unknown. Only in-frame clones appear in the TCRdb table, and some are missing; sequencing was by immunoSEQ multiplex PCR. The repertoire holds roughly 50,000 clones, with 80% to 85% as singletons. This material consisted of PBMCs, taken from a glioma patient whose treatment included an IDH1 peptide vaccine. These receptors all stem from a man aged 30-40 years with glioma.

V gene TRBV13 combines with J gene TRBJ1-2; D is uncertain. Germline V gene lookup returns CDR1 PRHDT and CDR2 FYEKMQ (reference sequence). Trimming left V 0 bases short and J 3 bases short, with 8 bases between. The CDR3 loop spans 14 amino acids. Here the CDR3 reads CASSLGGLYYGYTF. The CDR3 DNA reads TGTGCCAGCAGCTTAGGCGGCCTCTACTATGGCTACACCTTC.

This chain connects TRBV6-5 to TRBJ2-3; D perhaps matches TRBD2 (6 bases). V dropped 8 bases and J dropped 1 base, with 16 bases sitting between them. The CDR3 runs to 15 residues. The V gene's germline CDR1 is MNHEY and CDR2 SVGAGI. In DNA, the CDR3 is TGTGCCAGCTCCCCGAGCGGGTCCCGCACAGATACGCAGTATTTT. As protein: CASSPSGSRTDTQYF.

This clone was observed a few times. This rearrangement joins TRBV5-1 to TRBJ1-1; TRBD1 is a possible D gene (6 bases). This CDR3 has 14 amino acids. V was pared by 4 bases and J by 8 bases, with 18 bases between. Germline V gives CDR1 SGHRS, CDR2 YFSETQ. The CDR3: CASSLAGARLEAFF. Written as DNA, the CDR3 is TGCGCCAGCAGCCTCGCGGGGGCGCGCTTGGAAGCTTTCTTT. The variable domain in full, with the rest retrieved from reference TRBV5-1 and TRBJ1-1, is KAGVTQTPRYLIKTRGQQVTLSCSPISGHRSVSWYQQTPGQGLQFLFEYFSETQRNKGNFPGRFSGRQFSNSRSEMNVSTLELGDSALYLCASSLAGARLEAFFGQGTRLTVV.